A single sample is the source of the 3 T cell receptor beta chains below, sequenced in a study of blood T cell repertoires in COVID-19. Generated by immunoSEQ multiplex PCR, the TCRdb table keeps only in-frame clones and is missing some. The sample yields roughly 200,000 clones, roughly three quarters seen once. Input material: peripheral blood. The origin of the receptors is a woman in her forties or fifties with active or convalescent COVID-19.

The chain is built from TRBV6-2 or TRBV6-3 and TRBJ2-2; the D gene is possibly TRBD2 (6 bases). With 4 bases removed from V and 4 bases from J, the gap between germline ends came to 13 bases. The CDR3 length is 15 residues. Per germline, CDR1 MNHEY and CDR2 SVGEGT. The CDR3 sequence: CASSSNRRGTGELFF. The CDR3 DNA reads as TGTGCCAGCAGTTCAAATAGGAGGGGCACCGGGGAGCTGTTTTTT.

Written as DNA, the CDR3 is TGTGCCAGCAGTACCGGGACAGGGGCTTCGTGGAGGGGCTACACCTTC. The encoded protein is CASSTGTGASWRGYTF. This rearrangement joins TRBV28 to TRBJ1-2, with 10 bases aligning to TRBD1. The CDR3 has 16 amino acids. CDR1 and CDR2 (germline): MDHEN, SYDVKM. J was trimmed by 8 bases and V by 5 bases; bases with no gene match: 14.

This chain joins TRBV6-1 and TRBJ2-1, with TRBD2 identical over 8 bases. The germline V gene encodes CDR1 MNHNS and CDR2 SASEGT. Trimming removed 3 bases from V and 4 bases from J; junction bases left unmatched: 2. This CDR3 has 14 residues. The CDR3 region is CASSEGLVYNEQFF. CDR3 coding DNA: TGTGCCAGCAGTGAGGGACTAGTATACAATGAGCAGTTCTTC.